This entry concerns a single T cell receptor beta chain. As part of library construction, unique molecular identifiers were attached to individual cDNA molecules. MiXCR was run by TCRdb on the 5' RACE reads, yielding one entry per CDR3 protein. The top ten clones hold over 1.5% of a sample with tens of thousands of distinct CDR3 sequences, 12% of them seen once. This CDR3 contains 13 residues. V dropped 0 bases and J dropped 9 bases, with 11 bases sitting between them. Germline V lookup: CDR1 SGHAT, CDR2 FQNNGV. The sample comes from a study of early T cells in non-severe SARS-CoV-2 infection. Sample: whole blood. The clonotype comes from an adult who was a healthcare worker with PCR-confirmed SARS-CoV-2 infection or an uninfected control (not recorded which). V and J are TRBV11-2 and TRBJ1-1; unclear D gene. The CDR3: CASSLDESAQAFF. The CDR3 region has the DNA TGTGCCAGCAGCTTAGATGAGTCAGCTCAAGCTTTCTTT.